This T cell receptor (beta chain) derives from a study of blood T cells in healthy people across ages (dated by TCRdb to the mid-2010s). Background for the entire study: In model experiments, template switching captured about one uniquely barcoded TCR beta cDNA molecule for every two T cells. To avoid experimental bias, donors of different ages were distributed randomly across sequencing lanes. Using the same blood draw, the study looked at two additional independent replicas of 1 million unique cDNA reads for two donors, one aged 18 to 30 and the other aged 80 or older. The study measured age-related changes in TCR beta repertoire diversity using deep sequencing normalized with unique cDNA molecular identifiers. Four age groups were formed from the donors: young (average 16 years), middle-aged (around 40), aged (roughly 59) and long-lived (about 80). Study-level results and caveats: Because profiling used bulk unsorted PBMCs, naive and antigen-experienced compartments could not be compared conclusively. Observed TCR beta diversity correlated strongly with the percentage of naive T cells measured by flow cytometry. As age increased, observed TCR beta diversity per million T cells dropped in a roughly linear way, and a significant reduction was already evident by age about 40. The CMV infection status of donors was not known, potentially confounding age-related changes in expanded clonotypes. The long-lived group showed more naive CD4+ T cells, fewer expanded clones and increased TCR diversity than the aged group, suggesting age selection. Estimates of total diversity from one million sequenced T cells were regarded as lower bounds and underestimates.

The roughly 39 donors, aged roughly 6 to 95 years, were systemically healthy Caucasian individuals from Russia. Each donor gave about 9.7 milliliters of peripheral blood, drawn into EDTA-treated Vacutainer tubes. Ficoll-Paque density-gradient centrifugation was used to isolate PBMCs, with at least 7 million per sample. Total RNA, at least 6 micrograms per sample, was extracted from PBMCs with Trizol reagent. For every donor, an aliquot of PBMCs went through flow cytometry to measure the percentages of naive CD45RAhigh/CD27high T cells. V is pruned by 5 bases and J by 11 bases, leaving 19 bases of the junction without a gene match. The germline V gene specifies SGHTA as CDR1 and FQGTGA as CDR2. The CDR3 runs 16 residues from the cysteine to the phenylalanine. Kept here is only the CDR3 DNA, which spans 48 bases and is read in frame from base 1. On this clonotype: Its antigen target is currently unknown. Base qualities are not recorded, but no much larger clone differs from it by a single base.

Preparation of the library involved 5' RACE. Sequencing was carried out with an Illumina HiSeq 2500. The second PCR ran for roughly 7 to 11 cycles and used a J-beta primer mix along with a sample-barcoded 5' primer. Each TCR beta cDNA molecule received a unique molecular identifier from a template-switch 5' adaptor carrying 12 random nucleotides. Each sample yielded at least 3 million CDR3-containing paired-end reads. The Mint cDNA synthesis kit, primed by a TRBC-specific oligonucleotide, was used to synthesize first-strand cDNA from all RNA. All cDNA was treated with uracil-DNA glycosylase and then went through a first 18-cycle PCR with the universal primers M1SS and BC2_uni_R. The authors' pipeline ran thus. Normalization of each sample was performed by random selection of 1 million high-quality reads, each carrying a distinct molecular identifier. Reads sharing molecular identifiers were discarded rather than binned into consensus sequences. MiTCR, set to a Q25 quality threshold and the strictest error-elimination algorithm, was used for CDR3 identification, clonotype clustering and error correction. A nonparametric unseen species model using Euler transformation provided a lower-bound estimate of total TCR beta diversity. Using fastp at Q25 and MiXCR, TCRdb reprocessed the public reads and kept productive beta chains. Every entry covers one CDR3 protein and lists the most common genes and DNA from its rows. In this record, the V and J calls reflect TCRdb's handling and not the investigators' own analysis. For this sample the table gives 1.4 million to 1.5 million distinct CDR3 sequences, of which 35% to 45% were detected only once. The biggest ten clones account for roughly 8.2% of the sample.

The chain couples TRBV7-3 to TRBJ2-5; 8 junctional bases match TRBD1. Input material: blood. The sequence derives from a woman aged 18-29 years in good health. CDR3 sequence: CASSQTGTGWGNEQYF. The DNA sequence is TGTGCCAGCAGCCAAACCGGGACAGGTTGGGGTAATGAGCAGTACTTC.